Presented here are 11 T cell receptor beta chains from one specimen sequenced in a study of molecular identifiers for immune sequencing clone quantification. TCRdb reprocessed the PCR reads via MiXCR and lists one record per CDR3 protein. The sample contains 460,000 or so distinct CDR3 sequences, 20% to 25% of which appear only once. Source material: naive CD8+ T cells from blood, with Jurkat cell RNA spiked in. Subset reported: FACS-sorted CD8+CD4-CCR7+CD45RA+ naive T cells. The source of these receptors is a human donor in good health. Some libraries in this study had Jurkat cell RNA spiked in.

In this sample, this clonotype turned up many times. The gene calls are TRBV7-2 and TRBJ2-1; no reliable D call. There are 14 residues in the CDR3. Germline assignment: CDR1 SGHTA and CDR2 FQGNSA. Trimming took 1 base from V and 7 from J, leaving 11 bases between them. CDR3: CASSLVGLLNEQFF. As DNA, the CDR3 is TGTGCCAGCAGCTTAGTCGGCCTCCTTAATGAGCAGTTCTTC.

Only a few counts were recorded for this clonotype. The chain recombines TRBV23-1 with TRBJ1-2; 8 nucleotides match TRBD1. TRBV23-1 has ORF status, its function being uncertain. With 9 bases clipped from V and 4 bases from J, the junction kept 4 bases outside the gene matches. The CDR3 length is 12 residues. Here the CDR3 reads CARDRASYGYTF. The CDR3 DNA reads TGCGCCAGGGACAGGGCTTCCTATGGCTACACCTTC.

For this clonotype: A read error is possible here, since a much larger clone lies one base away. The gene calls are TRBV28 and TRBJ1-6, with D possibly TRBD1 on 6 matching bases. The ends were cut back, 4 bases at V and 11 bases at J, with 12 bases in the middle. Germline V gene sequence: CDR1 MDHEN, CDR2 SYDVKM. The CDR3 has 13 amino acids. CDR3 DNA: TGTGCCAGCAGTTCCGGGGGCAATCCACCCCTCCACTTT. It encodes CASSSGGNPPLHF. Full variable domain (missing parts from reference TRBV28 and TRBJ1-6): DVKVTQSSRYLVKRTGEKVFLECVQDMDHENMFWYRQDPGLGLRLIYFSYDVKMKEKGDIPEGYSVSREKKERFSLILESASTNQTSMYLCASSSGGNPPLHFGNGTRLTVT.

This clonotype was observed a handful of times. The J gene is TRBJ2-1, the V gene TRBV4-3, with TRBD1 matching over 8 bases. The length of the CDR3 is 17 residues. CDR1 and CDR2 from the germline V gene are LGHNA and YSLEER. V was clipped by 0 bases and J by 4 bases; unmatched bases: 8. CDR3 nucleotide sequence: TGCGCCAGCAGCCAAGAAAACGACAGGGGAATTTACAATGAGCAGTTCTTC. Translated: CASSQENDRGIYNEQFF.

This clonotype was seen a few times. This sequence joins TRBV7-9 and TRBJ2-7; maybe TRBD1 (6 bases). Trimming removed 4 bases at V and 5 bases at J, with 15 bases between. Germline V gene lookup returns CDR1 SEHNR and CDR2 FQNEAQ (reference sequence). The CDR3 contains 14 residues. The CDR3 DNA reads TGTGCCAGCAGCTCAATCAGGGGCCCTGACGAGCAGTACTTC. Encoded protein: CASSSIRGPDEQYF.

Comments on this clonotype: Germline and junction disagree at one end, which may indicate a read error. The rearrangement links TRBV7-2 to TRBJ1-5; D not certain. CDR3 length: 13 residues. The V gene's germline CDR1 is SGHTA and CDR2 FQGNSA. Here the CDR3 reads CASSLNLGQPRHF. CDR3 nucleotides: TGTGCCAGCAGCTTAAATCTGGGTCAGCCCCGGCATTTT.

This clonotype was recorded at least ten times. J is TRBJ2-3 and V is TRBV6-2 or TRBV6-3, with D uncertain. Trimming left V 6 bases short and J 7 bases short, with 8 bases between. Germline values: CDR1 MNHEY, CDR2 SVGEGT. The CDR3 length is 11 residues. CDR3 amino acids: CASSLTYTQYF. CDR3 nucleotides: TGTGCCAGCAGCCTGACTTATACGCAGTATTTT.

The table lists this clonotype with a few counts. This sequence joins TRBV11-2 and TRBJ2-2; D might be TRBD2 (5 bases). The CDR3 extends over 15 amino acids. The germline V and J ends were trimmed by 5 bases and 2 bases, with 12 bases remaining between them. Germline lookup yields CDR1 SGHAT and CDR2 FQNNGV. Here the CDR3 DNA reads TGTGCCAGCAGCCTATCTAGCCTTAACACCGGGGAGCTGTTTTTT. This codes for CASSLSSLNTGELFF.

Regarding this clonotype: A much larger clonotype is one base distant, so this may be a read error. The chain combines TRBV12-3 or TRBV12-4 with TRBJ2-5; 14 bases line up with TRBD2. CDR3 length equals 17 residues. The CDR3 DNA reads TGTGCCTGCAGTTCCGGGACTAGCGGGAGTTCGGCGAAGACCCAGTACTTC. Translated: CACSSGTSGSSAKTQYF.

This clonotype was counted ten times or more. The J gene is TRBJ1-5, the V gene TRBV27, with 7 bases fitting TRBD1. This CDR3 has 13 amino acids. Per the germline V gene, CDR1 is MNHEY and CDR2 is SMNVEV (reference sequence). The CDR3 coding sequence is TGTGCATCAGGGGGAGGGAGCAATCAGCCCCAGCATTTT. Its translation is CASGGGSNQPQHF.

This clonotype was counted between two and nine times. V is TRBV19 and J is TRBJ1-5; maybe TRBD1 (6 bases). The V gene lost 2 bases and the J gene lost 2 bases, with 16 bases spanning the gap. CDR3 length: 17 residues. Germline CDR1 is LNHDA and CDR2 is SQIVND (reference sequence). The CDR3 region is CASSINIGGARNQPQHF. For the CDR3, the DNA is TGTGCCAGTAGTATAAATATTGGGGGCGCTCGCAATCAGCCCCAGCATTTT.